The T cell receptor (beta chain) described here comes from a study of T cell responses to AZD1222 COVID-19 vaccine. Findings and caveats of the study: Spike-specific TCR breadth and depth both grew after two AZD1222 doses. Most donors were white British and more were female, and clonal diversity was possibly underestimated. Dominant at 160-218 and 743-854, vaccine-associated CD4 TCRs also spanned spike. Regions left unmutated in variants are reportedly the target of nearly half of spike-specific TCRs.

Sequencing used immunoSEQ multiplex PCR; TCRdb keeps in-frame clones, though not all of them. The table records around 84,000 clones, around 86% of them present only once. The CDR3 spans 20 residues. A word on this clone: Its antigen remains unidentified.

The source material was peripheral blood, sampled on day 0 of AZD1222 vaccination. The receptor was isolated from an adult in good health. V and J are TRBV21-1 and TRBJ2-5; TRBD2 reflects the table's D call only, with no check against the DNA. TRBV21-1 is a pseudogene. The CDR3 is CASSSRSHTPPGLGKETQYF. The CDR3 nucleotides are TGTGCCAGCAGCTCCCGGTCCCATACTCCTCCGGGACTAGGGAAAGAGACCCAGTACTTC.